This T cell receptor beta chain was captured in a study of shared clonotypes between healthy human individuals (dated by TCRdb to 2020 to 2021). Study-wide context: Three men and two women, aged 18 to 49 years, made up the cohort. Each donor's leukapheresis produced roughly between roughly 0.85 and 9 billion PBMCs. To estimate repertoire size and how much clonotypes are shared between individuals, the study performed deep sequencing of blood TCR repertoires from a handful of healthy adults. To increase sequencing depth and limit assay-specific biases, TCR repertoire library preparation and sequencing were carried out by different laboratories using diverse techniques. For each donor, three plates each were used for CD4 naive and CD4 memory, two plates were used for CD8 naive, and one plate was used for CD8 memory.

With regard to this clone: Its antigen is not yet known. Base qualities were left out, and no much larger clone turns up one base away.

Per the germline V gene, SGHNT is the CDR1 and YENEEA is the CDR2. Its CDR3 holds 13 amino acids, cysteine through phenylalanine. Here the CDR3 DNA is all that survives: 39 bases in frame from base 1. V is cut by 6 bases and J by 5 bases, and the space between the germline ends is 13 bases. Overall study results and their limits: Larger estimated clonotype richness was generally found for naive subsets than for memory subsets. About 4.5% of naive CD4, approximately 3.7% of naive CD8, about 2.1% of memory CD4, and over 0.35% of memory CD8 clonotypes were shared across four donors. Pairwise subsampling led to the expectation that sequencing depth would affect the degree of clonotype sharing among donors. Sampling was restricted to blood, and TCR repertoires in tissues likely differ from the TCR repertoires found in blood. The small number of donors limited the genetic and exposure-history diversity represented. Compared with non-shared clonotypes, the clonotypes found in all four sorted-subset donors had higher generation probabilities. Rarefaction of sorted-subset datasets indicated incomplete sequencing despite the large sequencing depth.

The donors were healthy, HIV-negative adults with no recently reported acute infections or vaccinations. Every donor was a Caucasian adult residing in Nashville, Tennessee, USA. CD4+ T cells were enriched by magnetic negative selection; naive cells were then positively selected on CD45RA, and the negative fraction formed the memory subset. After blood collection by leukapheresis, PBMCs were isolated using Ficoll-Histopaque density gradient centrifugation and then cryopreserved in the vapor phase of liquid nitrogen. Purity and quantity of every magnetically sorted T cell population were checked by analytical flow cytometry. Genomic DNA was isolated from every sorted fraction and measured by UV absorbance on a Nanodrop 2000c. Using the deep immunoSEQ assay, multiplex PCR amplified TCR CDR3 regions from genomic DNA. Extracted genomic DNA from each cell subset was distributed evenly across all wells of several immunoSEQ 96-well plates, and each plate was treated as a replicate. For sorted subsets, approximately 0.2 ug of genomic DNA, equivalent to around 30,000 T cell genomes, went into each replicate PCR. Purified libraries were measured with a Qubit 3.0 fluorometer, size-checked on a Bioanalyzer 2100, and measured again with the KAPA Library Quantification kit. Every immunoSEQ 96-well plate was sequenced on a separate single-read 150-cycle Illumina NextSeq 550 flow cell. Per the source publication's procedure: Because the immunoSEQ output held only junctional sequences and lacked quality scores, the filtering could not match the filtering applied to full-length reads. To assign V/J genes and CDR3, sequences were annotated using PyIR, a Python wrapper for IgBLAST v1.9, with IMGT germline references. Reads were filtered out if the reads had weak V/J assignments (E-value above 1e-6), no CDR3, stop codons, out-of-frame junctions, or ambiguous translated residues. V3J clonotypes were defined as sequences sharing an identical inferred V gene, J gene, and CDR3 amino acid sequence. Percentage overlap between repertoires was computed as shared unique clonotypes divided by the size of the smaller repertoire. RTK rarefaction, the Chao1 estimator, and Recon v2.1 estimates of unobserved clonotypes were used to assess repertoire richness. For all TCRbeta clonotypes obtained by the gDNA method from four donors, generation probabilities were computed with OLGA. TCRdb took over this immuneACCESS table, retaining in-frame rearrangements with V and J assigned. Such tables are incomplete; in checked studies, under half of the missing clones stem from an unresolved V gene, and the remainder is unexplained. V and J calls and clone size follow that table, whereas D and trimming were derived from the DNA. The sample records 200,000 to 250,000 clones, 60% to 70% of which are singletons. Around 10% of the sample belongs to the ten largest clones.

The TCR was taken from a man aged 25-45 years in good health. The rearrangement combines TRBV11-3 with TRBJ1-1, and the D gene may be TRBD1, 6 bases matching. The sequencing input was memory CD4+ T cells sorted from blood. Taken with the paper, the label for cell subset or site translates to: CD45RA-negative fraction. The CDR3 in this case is CASSVGGGTEAFF. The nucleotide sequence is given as TGTGCCAGCAGTGTAGGGGGAGGGACTGAAGCTTTCTTT.